This is a list of T cell receptor beta chains from one sample in a study of OX40 agonist ivuxolimab in advanced cancers. Clones were read by immunoSEQ multiplex PCR, and TCRdb kept only the in-frame ones, dropping some. The table records about 93,000 clones, around 94% of them present only once. Material: CD4+ or CD8+ T cells sorted from blood, obtained in a trial of the OX40 agonist ivuxolimab. The receptors come from an adult with an advanced solid tumor such as melanoma, head and neck, liver or kidney cancer. The CDR3 runs from the conserved cysteine through the conserved F or W. The order of the fields is D gene, J gene, clone size, V gene, CDR3 protein, CDR3 DNA. A D gene is named only where the DNA matches it firmly. Size is omitted from some rows. Given values are once, few, many or a class for expanded clones.

TRBD2	TRBJ2-3	.	TRBV9	CASSVASGGSADTQYF	TGTGCCAGCAGCGTAGCATCGGGAGGGTCGGCAGATACGCAGTATTTT
TRBD1	TRBJ1-4	.	TRBV5-1	CASSLADRGNEKLFF	TGCGCCAGCAGCTTGGCGGACAGGGGGAATGAAAAACTGTTTTTT
.	TRBJ2-3	.	TRBV28	CASSFPRTTDTQYF	TGTGCCAGCAGTTTTCCCCGAACCACAGATACGCAGTATTTT
TRBD1	TRBJ2-1	once	TRBV2	CASSHAQNRDRFINEQFF	TGTGCCAGCAGTCATGCCCAAAACCGGGACAGATTCATCAATGAGCAGTTCTTC
.	TRBJ2-1	once	TRBV14	CASSQSSGQQFF	TGTGCCAGCAGCCAATCAAGCGGGCAGCAGTTCTTC
.	TRBJ2-7	.	TRBV27	CASSLSLRHEQYF	TGTGCCAGCAGTTTATCGCTCCGGCACGAGCAGTACTTC
.	TRBJ1-2	few	TRBV10-2	CASREGRDADGYTF	TGCGCCAGCAGAGAGGGTCGTGACGCCGATGGCTACACCTTC
.	TRBJ2-7	.	TRBV9	CASSEGLSYEQYF	TGTGCCAGCAGCGAGGGACTGTCCTACGAGCAGTACTTC
.	TRBJ1-1	.	TRBV30	CAWIEGGRYPEAFF	TGTGCCTGGATCGAGGGTGGGAGATACCCTGAAGCTTTCTTT
TRBD1	TRBJ2-3	.	TRBV30	CAWKQGASTDTQYF	TGTGCCTGGAAACAGGGGGCTAGCACAGATACGCAGTATTTT
TRBD1	TRBJ2-3	.	TRBV7-9	CASSAGTGVADTQYF	TGTGCCAGCAGCGCCGGGACAGGGGTGGCAGATACGCAGTATTTT
TRBD1	TRBJ2-7	.	TRBV5-1	CASSPGPDRVSYEQYF	TGCGCCAGCAGCCCGGGTCCGGACAGGGTTTCCTACGAGCAGTACTTC
.	TRBJ1-2	.	TRBV5-1	CASSLATGRDGYTF	TGCGCCAGCAGCTTGGCCACGGGGAGGGATGGCTACACCTTC
.	TRBJ1-5	few	TRBV19	CASSIGIGQPQHF	TGTGCCAGTAGTATCGGAATTGGTCAGCCCCAGCATTTT
.	TRBJ1-5	.	TRBV2	CASGIVQPQHF	TGTGCCAGCGGCATTGTTCAGCCCCAGCATTTT
.	TRBJ2-1	.	TRBV30	CAWSDLRRGREQFF	TGTGCCTGGAGCGACTTGAGGAGGGGGCGGGAGCAGTTCTTC
.	TRBJ2-7	.	TRBV28	CASATHPFYEQYF	TGTGCCAGCGCAACCCATCCCTTCTACGAGCAGTACTTC